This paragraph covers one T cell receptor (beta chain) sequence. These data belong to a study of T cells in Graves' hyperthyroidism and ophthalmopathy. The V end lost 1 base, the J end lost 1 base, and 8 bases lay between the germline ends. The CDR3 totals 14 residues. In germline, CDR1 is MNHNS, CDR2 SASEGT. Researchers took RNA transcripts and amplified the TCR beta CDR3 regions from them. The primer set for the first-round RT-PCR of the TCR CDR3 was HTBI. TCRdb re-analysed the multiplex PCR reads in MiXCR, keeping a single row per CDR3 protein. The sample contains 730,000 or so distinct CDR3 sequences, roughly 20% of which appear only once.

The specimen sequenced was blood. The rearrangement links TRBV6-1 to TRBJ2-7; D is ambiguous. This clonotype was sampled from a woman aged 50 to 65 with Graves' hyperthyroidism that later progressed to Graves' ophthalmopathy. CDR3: CASSEESDSYEQYF. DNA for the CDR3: TGTGCCAGCAGTGAAGAGAGCGATTCCTACGAGCAGTACTTC.